The 5 T cell receptor beta chains below come from one sample, sequenced in a study of response to subunit inactivated influenza vaccine. Each CDR3 protein gets one entry after TCRdb re-called the RT-PCR reads with MiXCR. The top ten hold over 8.5% of the sample, which has about 610,000 distinct CDR3 sequences, 12% to 15% seen once. Sequencing was performed on PBMCs from blood, taken 12 days after vaccination. These receptors were collected from a man aged 50 to 60 who received an inactivated influenza vaccine.

This chain joins TRBV12-3 or TRBV12-4 and TRBJ1-1; D is undetermined. V was pared by 7 bases and J by 6 bases, with 15 bases between. The CDR3 loop spans 13 amino acids. The CDR3 DNA sequence: TGTGCCAGCACCCCCTCCTCATTCTCTGAAGCTTTCTTT. Protein: CASTPSSFSEAFF.

The table lists this clonotype with a few counts. J is TRBJ2-7 and V is TRBV20-1, with D tentatively TRBD1 or TRBD2 (5 bases each). The germline CDR1 and CDR2 sequences are DFQATT and SNEGSKA (reference sequence). CDR3 length: 13 residues. V was cut by 0 bases and J by 10 bases, with 16 bases left in between. DNA for the CDR3: TGCAGTGCTAGAGATTGGGACGGCGGCGTCCAGTACTTC. Translation gives CSARDWDGGVQYF.

This clonotype has only one observation. Being one base from a much bigger clone, this may be a read error. This rearrangement joins TRBV18 to TRBJ2-5; 9 bases fit TRBD1. CDR1 KGHSH and CDR2 LQKENI come from the germline V gene. CDR3 length: 15 residues. The J segment lost 2 bases and the V segment lost 3 bases, leaving 4 bases of the junction unmatched. CDR3: CASSPMTGGQETQYF. The DNA for the CDR3 is TGTGCCAGCTCACCCATGACAGGGGGGCAAGAGACCCAGTACTTC.

This clonotype has only a few counts. The chain combines TRBV4-2 with TRBJ2-1; 9 bases map to TRBD1. The CDR3 spans 15 residues. V shed 1 base, J shed 4 bases, and the junction held 2 bases outside the gene matches. The V gene's germline CDR1 is LGHNA and CDR2 YNFKEQ. The CDR3 protein is CASSQVGQGYNEQFF. As DNA, the CDR3 is TGTGCCAGCAGCCAAGTAGGACAGGGGTACAATGAGCAGTTCTTC.

This clonotype has a handful of counts. The rearrangement uses TRBV5-5 and TRBJ2-1; TRBD2 matches at 11 bases. Germline CDR1 reads SGHKS; CDR2 reads YYEKEE (reference sequence). With 5 bases clipped from V and 3 bases from J, the junction kept 4 bases outside the gene matches. CDR3 size: 15 residues. In nucleotides, the CDR3 is TGTGCCAGCAGGGCTAGCGGGGGGAACTACAATGAGCAGTTCTTC. As protein: CASRASGGNYNEQFF.